These T cell receptor beta chains were read from a single sample in a study of control samples from healthy donors and cancer patients. The protocol was immunoSEQ multiplex PCR, while the TCRdb copy is restricted to in-frame clones and leaves out a portion. This table has about 160,000 clones, 96% appearing once. The sample comprised blood. These receptors were taken from a woman under 40 in good health. CDR3s include the opening cysteine and the closing phenylalanine or tryptophan. D genes are given only for firm matches. Some rows have no size entry. The others give once, few or many, or a class for an expanded clone.

J | size | D | V | DNA | CDR3
TRBJ1-1 | . | TRBD1 | TRBV7-9 | TGTGCCAGCATCCTCCTCTTCCAGGGGGCAAGAGAGAACACTGAAGCTTTCTTT | CASILLFQGARENTEAFF
TRBJ2-1 | . | . | TRBV24-1 | TGTGCCACCAGTGATTGGGGGGACGGAAGCAATGAGCAGTTCTTC | CATSDWGDGSNEQFF
TRBJ2-3 | once | . | TRBV4-2 | TGTGCCAGCAGCCGACACCCGGGAGCGGTGAACACAGATACGCAGTATTTT | CASSRHPGAVNTDTQYF
TRBJ1-1 | . | . | TRBV25-1 | TGTGCCAGCAGTGAATATGTAGGAATCGGAGCTGAAGCTTTCTTT | CASSEYVGIGAEAFF
TRBJ2-3 | once | TRBD2 | TRBV6-5 | TGTGCCAGCAGTTACGGCGGGGGGATGACAGATACGCAGTATTTT | CASSYGGGMTDTQYF
TRBJ2-7 | . | . | TRBV28 | TGTGCCAGCAGTTGGCTGACTAGACATGTGCAGCAGTACTTC | CASSWLTRHVQQYF
TRBJ2-3 | . | TRBD1 | TRBV27 | TGTGCCAGCGGCCAGGGGACAGGGTGGACCGATACGCAGTATTTT | CASGQGTGWTDTQYF
TRBJ2-5 | . | . | TRBV10-3 | TGTGCCACCAACAACCCCGGGGGAGGAGAGACCCAGTACTTC | CATNNPGGGETQYF
TRBJ2-2 | . | TRBD2 | TRBV18 | TGTGCCAGCTCAGGTGGACTAGCGGGGGGACCGAACACCGGGGAGCTGTTTTTT | CASSGGLAGGPNTGELFF
TRBJ2-1 | . | . | TRBV5-8 | TGTGCCAGCAGCGTCACCCACGTTGGAGAGCAGTTCTTC | CASSVTHVGEQFF
TRBJ1-1 | . | . | TRBV18 | TGTGCCAGCTCACCACCGGAAGGGTGGAACACTGAAGCTTTCTTT | CASSPPEGWNTEAFF
TRBJ1-5 | . | . | TRBV2 | TGTGCCAGCAGTGAAGCGCGAGGAAATCAGCCCCAGCATTTT | CASSEARGNQPQHF
TRBJ1-1 | . | . | TRBV28 | TGTGCCAGCAGGTTTTTACCGGGACCGAGGTACACTGAAGCTTTCTTT | CASRFLPGPRYTEAFF
TRBJ1-5 | . | TRBD1 | TRBV19 | TGTGCCAGTAGCCCGGGACAGGGTCGTCAGCCCCAGCATTTT | CASSPGQGRQPQHF
TRBJ1-6 | . | TRBD1 | TRBV6-4 | TGTGCCAGCAGTGAAGACAGGGCCATAAATTCACCCCTCCACTTT | CASSEDRAINSPLHF
TRBJ2-7 | . | . | TRBV5-1 | TGCGCCAGCAGCTTAGGACCACTCTCCTACGAGCAGTACTTC | CASSLGPLSYEQYF
TRBJ2-1 | . | . | TRBV9 | TGTGCCAGCAGCGCTCAGGGGTACAATGAGCAGTTCTTC | CASSAQGYNEQFF
TRBJ2-1 | . | TRBD1 | TRBV6-5 | TGTGCCAGCAAAGGACAGGGCTCCTACAATGAGCAGTTCTTC | CASKGQGSYNEQFF
TRBJ2-7 | . | . | TRBV30 | TGTGCCTGGAACGCGGGTTTCACCTACGAGCAGTACTTC | CAWNAGFTYEQYF
TRBJ2-4 | . | . | TRBV30 | TGTGCCTGGAAATCCAAGACCAGCGGAGACGCCAAAAACATTCAGTACTTC | CAWKSKTSGDAKNIQYF
TRBJ1-2 | . | TRBD1 | TRBV5-6 | TGTGCCAGCAGCAGTAATAAGGACAGGGGATATGGCTACACCTTC | CASSSNKDRGYGYTF
TRBJ1-6 | . | . | TRBV6-1 | TGTGCCAGCAGTGACTTATTCTTTGGGGGGTCGGTCTCACCCCTCCACTTT | CASSDLFFGGSVSPLHF
TRBJ2-2 | . | TRBD2 | TRBV4-1 | TGCGCCAGCAGCCAAGGTCTAGCGGGTTTAACCACCGGGGAGCTGTTTTTT | CASSQGLAGLTTGELFF
TRBJ1-4 | . | TRBD1 | TRBV5-4 | TGTGCCAGCAGCTTGCGACAGGGGCCCGCTAATGAAAAACTGTTTTTT | CASSLRQGPANEKLFF
TRBJ2-3 | once | TRBD2 | TRBV19 | TGTGCCAGTAGGGGGGGGACAGATACGCAGTATTTT | CASRGGTDTQYF
TRBJ2-3 | . | TRBD2 | TRBV6-6 | TGTGCCAGCAGTTACTGGGCTAGCGGGACAGATACGCAGTATTTT | CASSYWASGTDTQYF
TRBJ2-7 | . | TRBD1 | TRBV3-1/TRBV3-2 | TGTGCCAGCAGAGAACAGGGGGCGGGCGAGCAGTACTTC | CASREQGAGEQYF
TRBJ2-5 | . | TRBD2 | TRBV5-1 | TGCGCCAGTAAGGGACCCGTTAGCGGGAGTGTCGGCGAGACCCAGTACTTC | CASKGPVSGSVGETQYF
TRBJ2-3 | . | . | TRBV3-1/TRBV3-2 | TGTGCCAGCAGCCAAATACGGAACTCAGATACGCAGTATTTT | CASSQIRNSDTQYF